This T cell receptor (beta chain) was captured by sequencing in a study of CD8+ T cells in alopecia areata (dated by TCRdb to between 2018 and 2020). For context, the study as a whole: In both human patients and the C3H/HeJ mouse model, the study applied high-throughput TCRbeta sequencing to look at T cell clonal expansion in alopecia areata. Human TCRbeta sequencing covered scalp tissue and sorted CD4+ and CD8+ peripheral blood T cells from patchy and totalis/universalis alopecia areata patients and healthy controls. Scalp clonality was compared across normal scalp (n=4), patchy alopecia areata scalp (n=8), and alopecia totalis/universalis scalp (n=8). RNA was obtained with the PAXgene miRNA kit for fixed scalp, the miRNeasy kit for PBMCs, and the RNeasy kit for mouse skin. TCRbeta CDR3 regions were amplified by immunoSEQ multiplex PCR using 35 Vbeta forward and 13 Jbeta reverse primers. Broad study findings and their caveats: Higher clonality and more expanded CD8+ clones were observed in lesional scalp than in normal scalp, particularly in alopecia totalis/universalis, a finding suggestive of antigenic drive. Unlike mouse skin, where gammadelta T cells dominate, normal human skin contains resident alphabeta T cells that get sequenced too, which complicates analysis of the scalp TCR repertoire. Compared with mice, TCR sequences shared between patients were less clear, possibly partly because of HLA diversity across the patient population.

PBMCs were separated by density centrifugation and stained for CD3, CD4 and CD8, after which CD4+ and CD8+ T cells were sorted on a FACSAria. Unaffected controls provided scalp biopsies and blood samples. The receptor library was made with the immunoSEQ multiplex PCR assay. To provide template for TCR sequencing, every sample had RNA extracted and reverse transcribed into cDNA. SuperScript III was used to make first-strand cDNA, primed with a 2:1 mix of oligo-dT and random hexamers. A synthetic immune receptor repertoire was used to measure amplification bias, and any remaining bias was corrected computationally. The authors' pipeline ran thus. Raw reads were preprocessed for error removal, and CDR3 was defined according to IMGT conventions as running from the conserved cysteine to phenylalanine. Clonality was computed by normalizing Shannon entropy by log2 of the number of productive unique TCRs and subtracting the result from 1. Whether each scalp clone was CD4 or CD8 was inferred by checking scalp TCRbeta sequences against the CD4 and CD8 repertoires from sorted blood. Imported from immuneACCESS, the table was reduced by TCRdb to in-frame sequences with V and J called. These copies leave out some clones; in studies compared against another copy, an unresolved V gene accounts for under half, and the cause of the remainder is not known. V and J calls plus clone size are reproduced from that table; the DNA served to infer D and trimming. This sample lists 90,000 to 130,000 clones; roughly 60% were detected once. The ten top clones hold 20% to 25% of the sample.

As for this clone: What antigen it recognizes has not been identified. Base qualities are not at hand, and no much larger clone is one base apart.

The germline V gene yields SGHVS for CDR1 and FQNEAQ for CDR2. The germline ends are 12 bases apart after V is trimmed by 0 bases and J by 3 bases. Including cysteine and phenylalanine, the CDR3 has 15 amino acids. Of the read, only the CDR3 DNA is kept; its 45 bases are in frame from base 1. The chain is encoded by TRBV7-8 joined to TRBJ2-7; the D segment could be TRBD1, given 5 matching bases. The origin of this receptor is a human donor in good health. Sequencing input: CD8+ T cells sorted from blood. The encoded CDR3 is CASSLAGADGYEQYF. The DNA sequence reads TGTGCCAGCAGCTTAGCTGGGGCCGACGGCTACGAGCAGTACTTC.